This T cell receptor (beta chain) emerged from a study of beta chain features in type 1 diabetes. For the study at large: Examination of sorted cells across all samples involved 98,000,000 or so cells.

Each sorted fraction was over 95% pure. CDR3 length equals 16 residues. CDR1 MGHRA and CDR2 YSYEKL come from the germline V gene. V was clipped by 4 bases and J by 3 bases, with 19 bases between them. Reverse transcription of all isolated RNA meant that expressed TCRB transcripts were sequenced. Sequenced by immunoSEQ multiplex PCR; TCRdb stores in-frame clones only, minus some. The repertoire holds some 220,000 clones, with approximately 11% as singletons. Study results and caveats: The analysis here could not establish whether HLA type shapes TCRB rearrangement. VDJ junctions sequenced from type 1 diabetes patients showed fewer insertions and more deletions.

With regard to this clone: No antigen is known for it.

Sequenced material: central memory CD4+ T cells from blood. The receptor was derived from a man between 18 and 35 years old in good health. V gene TRBV4-1 combines with J gene TRBJ2-7; possible D gene TRBD2, 5 bases. The CDR3 nucleotides are TGCGCCAGCAGCCCCCTCCCCAGCGGTAGGATCTACGAGCAGTACTTC. This codes for CASSPLPSGRIYEQYF.